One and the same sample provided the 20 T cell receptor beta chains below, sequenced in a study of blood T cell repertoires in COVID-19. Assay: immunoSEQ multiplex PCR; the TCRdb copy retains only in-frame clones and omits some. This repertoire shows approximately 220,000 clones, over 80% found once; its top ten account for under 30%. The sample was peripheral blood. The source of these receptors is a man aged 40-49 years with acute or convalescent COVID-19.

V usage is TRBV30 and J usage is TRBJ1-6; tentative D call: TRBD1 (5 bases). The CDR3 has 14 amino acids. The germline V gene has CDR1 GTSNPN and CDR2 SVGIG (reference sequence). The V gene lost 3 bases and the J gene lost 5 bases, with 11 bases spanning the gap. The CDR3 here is CAWSLGVNNSPLHF. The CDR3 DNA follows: TGTGCCTGGAGCTTAGGGGTGAATAATTCACCCCTCCACTTT. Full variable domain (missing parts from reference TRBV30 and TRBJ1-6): SQTIHQWPATLVQPVGSPLSLECTVEGTSNPNLYWYRQAAGRGLQLLFYSVGIGQISSEVPQNLSASRPQDRQFILSSKKLLLSDSGFYLCAWSLGVNNSPLHFGNGTRLTVT.

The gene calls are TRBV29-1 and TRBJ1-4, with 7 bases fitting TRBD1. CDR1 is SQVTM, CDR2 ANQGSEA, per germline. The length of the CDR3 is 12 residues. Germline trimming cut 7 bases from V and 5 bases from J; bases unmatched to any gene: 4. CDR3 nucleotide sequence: TGCAGCGCCGAGACAGGGAATGAAAAACTGTTTTTT. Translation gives CSAETGNEKLFF.

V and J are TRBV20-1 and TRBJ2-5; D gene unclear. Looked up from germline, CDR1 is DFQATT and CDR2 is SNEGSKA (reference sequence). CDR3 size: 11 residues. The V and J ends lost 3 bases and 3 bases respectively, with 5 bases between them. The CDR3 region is CSARPEETQYF. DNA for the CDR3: TGCAGTGCTAGGCCAGAAGAGACCCAGTACTTC.

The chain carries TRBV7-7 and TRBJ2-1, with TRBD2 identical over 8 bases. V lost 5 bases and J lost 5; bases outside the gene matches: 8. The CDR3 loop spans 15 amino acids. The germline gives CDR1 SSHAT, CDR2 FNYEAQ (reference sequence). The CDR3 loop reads CASSPGGSGDNEQFF. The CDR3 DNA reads TGTGCCAGCAGCCCGGGGGGTAGCGGGGACAATGAGCAGTTCTTC.

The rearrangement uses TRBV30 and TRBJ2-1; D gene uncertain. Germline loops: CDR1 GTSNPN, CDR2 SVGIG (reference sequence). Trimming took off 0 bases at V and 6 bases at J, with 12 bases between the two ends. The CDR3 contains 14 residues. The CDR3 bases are TGTGCCTGGAGTGTACTAAGGCGCGGCAATGAGCAGTTCTTC. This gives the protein CAWSVLRRGNEQFF.

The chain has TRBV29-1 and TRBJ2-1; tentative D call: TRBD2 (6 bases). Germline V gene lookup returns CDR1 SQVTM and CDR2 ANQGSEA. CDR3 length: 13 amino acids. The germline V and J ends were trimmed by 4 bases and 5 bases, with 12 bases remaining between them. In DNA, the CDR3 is TGCAGCGTTGGTTCGGGACTCAACAATGAGCAGTTCTTC. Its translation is CSVGSGLNNEQFF.

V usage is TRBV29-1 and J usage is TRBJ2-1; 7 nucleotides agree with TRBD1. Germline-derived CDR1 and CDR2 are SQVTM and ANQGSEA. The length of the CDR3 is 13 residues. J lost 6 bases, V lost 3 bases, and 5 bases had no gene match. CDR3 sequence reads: CSVDRGQINEQFF. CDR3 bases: TGCAGCGTTGATAGGGGACAGATCAATGAGCAGTTCTTC.

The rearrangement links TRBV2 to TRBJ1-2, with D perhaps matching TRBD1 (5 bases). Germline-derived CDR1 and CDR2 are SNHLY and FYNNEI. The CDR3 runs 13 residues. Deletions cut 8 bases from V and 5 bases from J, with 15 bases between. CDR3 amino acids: CASGAGQGYGYTF. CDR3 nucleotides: TGTGCCAGCGGGGCGGGGCAGGGATATGGCTACACCTTC.

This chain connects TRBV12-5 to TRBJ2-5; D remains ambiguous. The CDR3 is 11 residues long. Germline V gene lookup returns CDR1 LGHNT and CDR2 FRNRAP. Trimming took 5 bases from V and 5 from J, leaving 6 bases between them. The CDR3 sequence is CASGIEETQYF. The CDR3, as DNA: TGTGCTAGTGGTATAGAGGAGACCCAGTACTTC. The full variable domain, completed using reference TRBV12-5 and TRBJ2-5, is DARVTQTPRHKVTEMGQEVTMRCQPILGHNTVFWYRQTMMQGLELLAYFRNRAPLDDSGMPKDRFSAEMPDATLATLKIQPSEPRDSAVYFCASGIEETQYFGPGTRLLVL.

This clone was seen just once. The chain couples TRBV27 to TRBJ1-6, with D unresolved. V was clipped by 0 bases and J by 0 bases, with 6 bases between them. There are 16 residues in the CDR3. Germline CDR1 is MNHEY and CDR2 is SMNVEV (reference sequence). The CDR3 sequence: CASSLSLSSYNSPLHF. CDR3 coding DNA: TGTGCCAGCAGTTTATCCCTTAGCTCCTATAATTCACCCCTCCACTTT.

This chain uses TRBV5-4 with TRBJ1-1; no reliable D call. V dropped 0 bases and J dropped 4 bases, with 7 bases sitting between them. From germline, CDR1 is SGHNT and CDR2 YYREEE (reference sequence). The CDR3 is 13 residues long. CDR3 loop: CASSLASGTEAFF. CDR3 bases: TGTGCCAGCAGCTTGGCATCAGGCACTGAAGCTTTCTTT.

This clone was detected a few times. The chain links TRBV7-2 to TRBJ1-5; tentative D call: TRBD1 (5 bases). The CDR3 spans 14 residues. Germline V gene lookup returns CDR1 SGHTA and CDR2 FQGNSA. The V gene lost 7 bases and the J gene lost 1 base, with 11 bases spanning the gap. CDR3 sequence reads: CASNLGGSNQPQHF. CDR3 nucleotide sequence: TGTGCCAGCAACCTTGGGGGGAGCAATCAGCCCCAGCATTTT.

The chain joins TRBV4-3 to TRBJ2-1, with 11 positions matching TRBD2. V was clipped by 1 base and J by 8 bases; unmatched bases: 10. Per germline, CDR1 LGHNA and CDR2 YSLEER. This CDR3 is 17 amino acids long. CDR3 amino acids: CASSQGYTSGRWDEQFF. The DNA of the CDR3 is TGCGCCAGCAGCCAAGGATATACTAGCGGGAGATGGGATGAGCAGTTCTTC.

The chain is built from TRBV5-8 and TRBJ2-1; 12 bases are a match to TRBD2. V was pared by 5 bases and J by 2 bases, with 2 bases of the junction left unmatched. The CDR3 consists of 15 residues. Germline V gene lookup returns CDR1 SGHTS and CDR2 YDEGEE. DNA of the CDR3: TGTGCCAGCAGGCGGACTAGCGGGACCTACAATGAGCAGTTCTTC. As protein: CASRRTSGTYNEQFF.

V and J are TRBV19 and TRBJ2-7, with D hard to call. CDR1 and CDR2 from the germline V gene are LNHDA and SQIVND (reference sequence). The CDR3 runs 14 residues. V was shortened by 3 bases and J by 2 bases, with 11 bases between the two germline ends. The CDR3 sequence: CASSMLSKTYEQYF. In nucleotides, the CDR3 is TGTGCCAGTAGTATGCTTTCTAAAACCTACGAGCAGTACTTC.

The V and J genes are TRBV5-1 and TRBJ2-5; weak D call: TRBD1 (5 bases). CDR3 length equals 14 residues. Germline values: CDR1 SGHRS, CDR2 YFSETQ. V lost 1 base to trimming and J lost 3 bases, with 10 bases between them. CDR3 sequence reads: CASSLWGEKETQYF. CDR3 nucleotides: TGCGCCAGCAGCTTGTGGGGCGAAAAAGAGACCCAGTACTTC.

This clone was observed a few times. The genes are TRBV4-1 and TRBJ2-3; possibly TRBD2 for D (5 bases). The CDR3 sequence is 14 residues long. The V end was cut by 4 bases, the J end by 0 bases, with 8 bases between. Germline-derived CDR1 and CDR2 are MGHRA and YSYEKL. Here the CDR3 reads CASSLGLSTDTQYF. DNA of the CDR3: TGCGCCAGCAGCCTAGGACTCAGCACAGATACGCAGTATTTT.

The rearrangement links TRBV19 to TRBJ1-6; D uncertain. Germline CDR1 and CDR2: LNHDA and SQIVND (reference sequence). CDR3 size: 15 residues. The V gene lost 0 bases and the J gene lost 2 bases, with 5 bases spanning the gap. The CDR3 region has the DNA TGTGCCAGTAGTATAGAGAGCGCCTATAATTCACCCCTCCACTTT. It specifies CASSIESAYNSPLHF.

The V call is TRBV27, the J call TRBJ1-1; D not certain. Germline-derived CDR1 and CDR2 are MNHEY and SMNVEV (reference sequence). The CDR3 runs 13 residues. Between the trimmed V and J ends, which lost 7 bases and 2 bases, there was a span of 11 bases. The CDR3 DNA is TGTGCCAGCAAGCCGTTTATTAACACTGAAGCTTTCTTT. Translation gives CASKPFINTEAFF.

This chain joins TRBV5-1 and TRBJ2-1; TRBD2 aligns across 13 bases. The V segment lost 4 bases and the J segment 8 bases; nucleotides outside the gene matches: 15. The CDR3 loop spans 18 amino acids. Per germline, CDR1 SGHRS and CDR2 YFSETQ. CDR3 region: CASSNPGLAGLRGDEQFF. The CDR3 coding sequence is TGCGCCAGCAGCAATCCGGGACTAGCGGGATTGAGGGGCGATGAGCAGTTCTTC.